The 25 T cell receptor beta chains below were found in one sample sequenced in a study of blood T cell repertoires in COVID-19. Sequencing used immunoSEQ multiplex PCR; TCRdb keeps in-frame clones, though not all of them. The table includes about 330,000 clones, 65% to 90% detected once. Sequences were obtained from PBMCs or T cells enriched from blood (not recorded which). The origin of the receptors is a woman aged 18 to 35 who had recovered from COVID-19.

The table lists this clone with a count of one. The CDR3 region is CASSLTGTHEQFF. For the CDR3, the DNA is TGTGCCAGCAGTTTGACAGGAACTCATGAGCAGTTCTTC. The genes are TRBV6-5 and TRBJ2-1, with D possibly matching TRBD1 (6 bases). V was shortened by 4 bases and J by 8 bases, with 12 bases between the two germline ends. CDR1 is MNHEY, CDR2 SVGAGI, per germline. The CDR3 sequence is 13 residues long.

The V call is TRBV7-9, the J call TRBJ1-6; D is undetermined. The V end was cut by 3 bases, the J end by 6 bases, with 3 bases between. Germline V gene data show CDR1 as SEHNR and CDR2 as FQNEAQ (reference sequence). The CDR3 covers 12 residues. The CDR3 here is CASSFGNSPLHF. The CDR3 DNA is TGTGCCAGCAGCTTCGGTAATTCACCCCTCCACTTT.

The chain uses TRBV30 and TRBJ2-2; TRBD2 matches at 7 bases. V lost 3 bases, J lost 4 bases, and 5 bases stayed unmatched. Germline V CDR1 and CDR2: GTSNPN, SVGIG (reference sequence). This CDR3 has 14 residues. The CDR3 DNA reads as TGTGCCTGGAGGGGGAGGGCGGGCACCGGGGAGCTGTTTTTT. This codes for CAWRGRAGTGELFF.

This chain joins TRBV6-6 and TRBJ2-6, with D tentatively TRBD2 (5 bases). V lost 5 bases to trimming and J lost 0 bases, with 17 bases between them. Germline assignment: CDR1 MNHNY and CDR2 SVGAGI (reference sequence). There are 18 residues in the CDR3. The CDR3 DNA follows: TGTGCCAGCAGTCCCGCGTGGAGGCTGAGCTCTGGGGCCAACGTCCTGACTTTC. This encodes CASSPAWRLSSGANVLTF.

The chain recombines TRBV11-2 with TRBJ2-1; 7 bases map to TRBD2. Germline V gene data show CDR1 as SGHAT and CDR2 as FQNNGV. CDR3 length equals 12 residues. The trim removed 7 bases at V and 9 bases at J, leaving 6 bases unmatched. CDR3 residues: CASISWGGEQFF. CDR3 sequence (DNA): TGTGCCAGCATATCGTGGGGGGGTGAGCAGTTCTTC.

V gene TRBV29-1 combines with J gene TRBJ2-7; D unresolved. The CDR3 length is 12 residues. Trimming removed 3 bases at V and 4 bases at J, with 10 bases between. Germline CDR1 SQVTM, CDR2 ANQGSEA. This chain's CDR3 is CSVELGVYEQYF. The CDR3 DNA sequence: TGCAGCGTTGAGCTAGGAGTATACGAGCAGTACTTC.

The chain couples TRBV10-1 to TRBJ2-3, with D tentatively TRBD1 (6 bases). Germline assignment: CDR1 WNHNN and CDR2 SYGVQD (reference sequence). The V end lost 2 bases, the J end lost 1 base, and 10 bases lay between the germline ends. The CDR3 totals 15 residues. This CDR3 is CASSEETGGTDTQYF. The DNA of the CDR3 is TGCGCCAGCAGTGAGGAGACAGGCGGCACAGATACGCAGTATTTT.

CDR3 sequence: CASSQVPVRSSGNTIYF. CDR3 DNA sequence: TGCGCCAGCAGCCAAGTTCCAGTCCGGAGCTCTGGAAACACCATATATTTT. The V gene is TRBV4-1, the J gene TRBJ1-3; D uncertain. From germline, CDR1 is MGHRA and CDR2 YSYEKL. V shed 1 base and J shed 0 bases, with 13 bases lying between them. This CDR3 contains 17 residues.

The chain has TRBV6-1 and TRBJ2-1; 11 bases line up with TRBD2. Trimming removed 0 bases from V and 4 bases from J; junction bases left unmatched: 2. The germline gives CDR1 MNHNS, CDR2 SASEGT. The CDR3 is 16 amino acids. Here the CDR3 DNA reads TGTGCCAGCAGTGAAGCGCCTAGCGGGGGGTACAATGAGCAGTTCTTC. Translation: CASSEAPSGGYNEQFF.

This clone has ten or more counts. The CDR3 DNA reads as TGTGCCAGCAGTCGGCGCAGGGGGCTTCAGGGCTACACCTTC. Its translation: CASSRRRGLQGYTF. The chain employs TRBV6-5 and TRBJ1-2, with 8 positions matching TRBD1. The germline V gene has CDR1 MNHEY and CDR2 SVGAGI. With 5 bases clipped from V and 8 bases from J, the junction kept 10 bases outside the gene matches. CDR3 length equals 14 residues.

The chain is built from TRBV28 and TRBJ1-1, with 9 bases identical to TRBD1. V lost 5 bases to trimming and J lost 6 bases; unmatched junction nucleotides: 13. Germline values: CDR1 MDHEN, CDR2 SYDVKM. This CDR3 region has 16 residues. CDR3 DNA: TGTGCCAGCAGTCCCCCGGGACAGGGTGGAGCGCCTGAAGCTTTCTTT. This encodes CASSPPGQGGAPEAFF.

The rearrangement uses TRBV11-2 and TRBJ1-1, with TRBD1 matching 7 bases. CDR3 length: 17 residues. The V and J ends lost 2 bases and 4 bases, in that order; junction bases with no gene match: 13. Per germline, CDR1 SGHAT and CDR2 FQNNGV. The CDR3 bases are TGTGCCAGCAGCTTAAGACAGGGTAGTATTAGTCCCACTGAAGCTTTCTTT. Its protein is CASSLRQGSISPTEAFF.

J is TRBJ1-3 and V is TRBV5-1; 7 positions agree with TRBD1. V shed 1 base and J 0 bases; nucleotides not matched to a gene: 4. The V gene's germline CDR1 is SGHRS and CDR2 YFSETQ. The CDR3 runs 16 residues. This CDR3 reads CASSLTGVDSGNTIYF. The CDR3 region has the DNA TGCGCCAGCAGCTTGACAGGGGTTGACTCTGGAAACACCATATATTTT.

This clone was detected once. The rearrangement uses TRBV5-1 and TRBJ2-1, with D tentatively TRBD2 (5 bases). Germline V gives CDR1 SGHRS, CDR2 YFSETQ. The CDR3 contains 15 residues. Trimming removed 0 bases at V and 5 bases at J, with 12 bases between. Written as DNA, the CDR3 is TGCGCCAGCAGCTTGGAGCAAGTACTAGACAATGAGCAGTTCTTC. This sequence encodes CASSLEQVLDNEQFF.

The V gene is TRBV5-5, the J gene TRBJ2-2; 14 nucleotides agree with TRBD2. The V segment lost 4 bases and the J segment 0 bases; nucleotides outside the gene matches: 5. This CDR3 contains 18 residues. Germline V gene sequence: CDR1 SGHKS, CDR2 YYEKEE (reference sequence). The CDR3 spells CASSLGLAGGANTGELFF. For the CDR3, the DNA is TGTGCCAGCAGCCTAGGACTAGCGGGGGGAGCGAACACCGGGGAGCTGTTTTTT.

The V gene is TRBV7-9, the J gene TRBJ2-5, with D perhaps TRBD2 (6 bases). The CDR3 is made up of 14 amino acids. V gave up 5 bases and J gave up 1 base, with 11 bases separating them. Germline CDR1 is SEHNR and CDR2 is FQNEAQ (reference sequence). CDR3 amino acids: CASSPRDLQETQYF. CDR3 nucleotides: TGTGCCAGCAGCCCGCGGGACCTCCAAGAGACCCAGTACTTC.

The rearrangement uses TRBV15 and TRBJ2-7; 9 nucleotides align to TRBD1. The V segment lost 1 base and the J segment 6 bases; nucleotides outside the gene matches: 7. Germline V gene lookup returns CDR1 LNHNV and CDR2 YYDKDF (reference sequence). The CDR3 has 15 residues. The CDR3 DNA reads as TGTGCCACCAGCAGAGGAGGGACAGGGAAAAGCGAGCAGTACTTC. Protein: CATSRGGTGKSEQYF.

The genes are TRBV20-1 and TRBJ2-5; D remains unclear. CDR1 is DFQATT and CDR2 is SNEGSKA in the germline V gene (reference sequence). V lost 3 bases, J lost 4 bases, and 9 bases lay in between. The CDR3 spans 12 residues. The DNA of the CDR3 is TGCAGTGCTAGTGAGCGTTTAGAGACCCAGTACTTC. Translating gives CSASERLETQYF.

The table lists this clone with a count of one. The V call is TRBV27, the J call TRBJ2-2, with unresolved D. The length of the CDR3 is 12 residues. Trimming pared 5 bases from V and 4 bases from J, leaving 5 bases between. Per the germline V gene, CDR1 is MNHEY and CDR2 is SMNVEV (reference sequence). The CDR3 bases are TGTGCCAGCAGTCTCCTCACCGGGGAGCTGTTTTTT. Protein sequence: CASSLLTGELFF.

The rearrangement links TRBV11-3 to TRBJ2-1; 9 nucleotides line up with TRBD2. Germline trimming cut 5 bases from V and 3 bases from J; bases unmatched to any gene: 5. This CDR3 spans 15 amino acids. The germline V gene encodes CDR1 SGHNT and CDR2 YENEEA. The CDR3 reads CASSLSGRNYNEQFF. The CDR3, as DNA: TGTGCCAGCAGCCTAAGCGGGAGGAACTACAATGAGCAGTTCTTC.

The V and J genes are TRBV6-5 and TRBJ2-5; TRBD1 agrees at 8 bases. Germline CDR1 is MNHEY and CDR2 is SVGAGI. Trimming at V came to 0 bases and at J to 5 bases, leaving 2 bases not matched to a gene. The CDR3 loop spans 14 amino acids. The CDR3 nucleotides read TGTGCCAGCAGTTACTCGAACAGGGGGGAGACCCAGTACTTC. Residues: CASSYSNRGETQYF.

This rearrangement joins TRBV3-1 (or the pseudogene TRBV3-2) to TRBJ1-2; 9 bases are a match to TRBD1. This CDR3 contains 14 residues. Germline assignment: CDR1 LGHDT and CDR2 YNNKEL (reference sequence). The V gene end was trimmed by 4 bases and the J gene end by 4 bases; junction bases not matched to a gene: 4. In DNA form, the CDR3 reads TGTGCCAGCAGCCCACAGGGGGCAGGCTATGGCTACACCTTC. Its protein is CASSPQGAGYGYTF.

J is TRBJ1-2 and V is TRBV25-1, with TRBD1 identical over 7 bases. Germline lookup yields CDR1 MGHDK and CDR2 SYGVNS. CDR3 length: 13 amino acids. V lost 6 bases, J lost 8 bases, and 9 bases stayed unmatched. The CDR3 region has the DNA TGTGCCAGCAGGGAGGACAGGTCACAGGGCTACACCTTC. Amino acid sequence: CASREDRSQGYTF.

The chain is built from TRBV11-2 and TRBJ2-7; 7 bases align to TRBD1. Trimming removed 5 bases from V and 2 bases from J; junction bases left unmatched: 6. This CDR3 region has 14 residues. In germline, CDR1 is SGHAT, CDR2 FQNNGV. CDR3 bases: TGTGCCAGCAGCCCCTTTGACAGGGCCTACGAGCAGTACTTC. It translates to CASSPFDRAYEQYF.

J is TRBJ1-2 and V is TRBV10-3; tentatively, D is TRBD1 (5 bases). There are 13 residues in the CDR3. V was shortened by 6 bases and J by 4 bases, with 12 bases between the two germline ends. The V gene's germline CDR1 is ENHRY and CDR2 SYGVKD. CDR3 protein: CAISGGDGYGYTF. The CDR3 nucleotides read TGTGCCATCAGCGGAGGGGACGGCTATGGCTACACCTTC.